Each of the 14 T cell receptor beta chains below was sequenced from the same sample in a study of T cells in Graves' hyperthyroidism and ophthalmopathy. Amplified TCR beta CDR3 regions came from RNA transcripts. The TCR CDR3 was amplified in a first-round RT-PCR using the HTBI primer set. MiXCR, run by TCRdb on the multiplex PCR reads, gives a single entry per CDR3 protein. The sample yields hundreds of thousands of distinct CDR3 sequences, about 45% seen once. Material: peripheral blood or thyroid tissue (not recorded which). The receptors here all came from an adult man with Graves' disease, either hyperthyroidism or ophthalmopathy (not recorded which).

Details on this clonotype: Given a much more abundant clone one base away, this may be a read error. The rearrangement joins TRBV7-2 to TRBJ1-6; D is undetermined. The CDR3 totals 17 residues. Germline CDR1 and CDR2: SGHTA and FQGNSA. CDR3 protein: CAISPPGRILAYSPLHF. CDR3 DNA: TGTGCCATCAGCCCACCGGGCAGGATCCTGGCCTATTCACCCCTCCACTTT.

This clonotype was seen at least ten times. The rearrangement uses TRBV7-8 and TRBJ2-5; a weak D match, TRBD2 (6 bases). The CDR3 is 14 residues long. The V and J ends lost 5 bases and 2 bases respectively, with 12 bases between them. CDR1 and CDR2 from the germline V gene are SGHVS and FQNEAQ. The CDR3 bases are TGTGCCAGCAGCGACCGGGACTGGCAAGAGACCCAGTACTTC. As protein: CASSDRDWQETQYF.

The rearrangement uses TRBV7-2 and TRBJ1-1; D may be TRBD1 (5 bases). The germline gives CDR1 SGHTA, CDR2 FQGNSA. Trimming took 1 base from V and 2 from J, leaving 11 bases between them. CDR3 length: 15 amino acids. The CDR3 spells CASSLVEGLNTEAFF. The CDR3 DNA reads as TGTGCCAGCAGCTTAGTTGAGGGGCTCAACACTGAAGCTTTCTTT.

The count of this clonotype is one. This chain connects TRBV2 to TRBJ1-1, with D perhaps TRBD1 (6 bases). CDR3 size: 15 residues. The germline V and J ends were trimmed by 5 bases and 3 bases, with 16 bases remaining between them. Germline V lookup: CDR1 SNHLY, CDR2 FYNNEI. This chain's CDR3 is CASSSRTERYTEAFF. CDR3 coding DNA: TGTGCCAGCAGTTCAAGGACAGAGAGGTACACTGAAGCTTTCTTT.

This clonotype was picked up a small number of times. The chain joins TRBV7-4 to TRBJ2-6, with TRBD2 matching 7 bases. Germline values: CDR1 SGHVT, CDR2 SQSDAQ. The CDR3 extends over 16 amino acids. The ends lost 5 bases at V and 2 bases at J; junction bases unmatched: 6. In DNA form, the CDR3 reads TGTGCCAGCAGCCAATGGGGGAGGGCTGGGGCCAACGTCCTGACTTTC. It is translated as CASSQWGRAGANVLTF.

This clonotype was recorded at least ten times. This chain connects TRBV9 to TRBJ1-6; D remains unclear. This CDR3 is built from 15 residues. V was shortened by 1 base and J by 5 bases, with 10 bases between the two germline ends. Germline values: CDR1 SGDLS, CDR2 YYNGEE. CDR3 protein: CASSVSDGNNSPLHF. The DNA of the CDR3 is TGTGCCAGCAGCGTAAGCGATGGGAATAATTCACCCCTCCACTTT.

About this clonotype: A much larger clone lies one base from this, so it may be a read error. V is TRBV10-3 and J is TRBJ2-7; tentative D call: TRBD1 (6 bases). Germline V lookup: CDR1 ENHRY, CDR2 SYGVKD. The length of the CDR3 is 16 residues. CDR3 residues: CAIGESPGHSGNGEYF. In DNA, the CDR3 is TGTGCCATCGGTGAGTCACCGGGACACTCTGGGAATGGAGAGTACTTC.

V is TRBV12-3 or TRBV12-4 and J is TRBJ1-1; tentatively, D is TRBD1 (6 bases). V lost 4 bases and J lost 3, with 24 bases in between. The CDR3 length is 18 residues. CDR3 bases: TGTGCCAGCAGTTACAAAGGGGGTCCAAGTCCTAGGGACACTGAAGCTTTCTTT. It codes for CASSYKGGPSPRDTEAFF.

The sample holds many counts of this clonotype. The rearrangement links TRBV29-1 to TRBJ1-3; D remains ambiguous. CDR3 length equals 11 residues. Germline V lookup: CDR1 SQVTM, CDR2 ANQGSEA. V shed 5 bases and J shed 8 bases, with 10 bases lying between them. CDR3 coding DNA: TGCAGCGTTAACCAAGCGTACACCATATATTTT. Residues: CSVNQAYTIYF.

In its sample, this clonotype was seen many times. The chain employs TRBV7-8 and TRBJ2-5; the match to TRBD2 covers 11 bases. The CDR3 has 15 amino acids. Germline V gene sequence: CDR1 SGHVS, CDR2 FQNEAQ. V lost 6 bases to trimming and J lost 2 bases; unmatched junction nucleotides: 5. The CDR3 bases are TGTGCCAGCAGGGTCCGACTAGCGGGACAAGAGACCCAGTACTTC. This encodes CASRVRLAGQETQYF. Drawing the rest from reference TRBV7-8 and TRBJ2-5, the complete variable domain is GAGVSQSPRYKVAKRGQDVALRCDPISGHVSLFWYQQALGQGPEFLTYFQNEAQLDKSGLPSDRFFAERPEGSVSTLKIQRTQQEDSAVYLCASRVRLAGQETQYFGPGTRLLVL.

There are a few counts of this clonotype. V gene TRBV2 combines with J gene TRBJ1-1, with 8 positions matching TRBD1. V was pared by 3 bases and J by 3 bases, with 9 bases of the junction left unmatched. CDR1 and CDR2 (germline): SNHLY, FYNNEI. There are 16 residues in the CDR3. CDR3 loop: CASSDGQGWYYTEAFF. In nucleotides, the CDR3 is TGTGCCAGCAGTGACGGACAGGGTTGGTATTACACTGAAGCTTTCTTT. The full variable domain, its missing parts supplied by reference TRBV2 and TRBJ1-1, is EPEVTQTPSHQVTQMGQEVILRCVPISNHLYFYWYRQILGQKVEFLVSFYNNEISEKSEIFDDQFSVERPDGSNFTLKIRSTKLEDSAMYFCASSDGQGWYYTEAFFGQGTRLTVV.

The rearrangement joins TRBV20-1 to TRBJ1-5; possible D gene TRBD1, 6 bases. This CDR3 spans 15 amino acids. Germline CDR1 and CDR2: DFQATT and SNEGSKA (reference sequence). The germline V and J ends were trimmed by 3 bases and 7 bases, with 19 bases remaining between them. The CDR3, as DNA: TGCAGTGCTAGGGCCGGGGACACCCTTTTGCAGCCCCAGCATTTT. Its translation is CSARAGDTLLQPQHF.

This clonotype was recorded a few times. The gene calls are TRBV6-5 and TRBJ2-5, with unresolved D. The CDR3 sequence is 15 residues long. Germline lookup yields CDR1 MNHEY and CDR2 SVGAGI. The V gene lost 4 bases and the J gene lost 0 bases, with 12 bases spanning the gap. The CDR3 region is CASSSGTRYQETQYF. The CDR3 nucleotides are TGTGCCAGCAGTTCAGGTACACGGTACCAAGAGACCCAGTACTTC.

This clonotype was detected many times. The V call is TRBV6-5, the J call TRBJ1-6, with TRBD1 matching over 7 bases. CDR1 and CDR2 from the germline V gene are MNHEY and SVGAGI. The CDR3 runs to 14 residues. The V and J ends lost 2 bases and 10 bases, in that order; junction bases with no gene match: 5. In nucleotides, the CDR3 is TGTGCCAGCAGTTACGGGCAGGGGGAGTCACCCCTCCACTTT. This translates into CASSYGQGESPLHF.